These 30 T cell receptor beta chains came from one sample sequenced in a study of early T cells in non-severe SARS-CoV-2 infection. A single record per CDR3 protein comes from TCRdb applying MiXCR to the 5' RACE reads. Among about 71,000 distinct CDR3 sequences, roughly 13% were seen once, and the ten largest hold around 15%. Sequencing used whole blood. These receptors all come from an adult who was a healthcare worker with PCR-confirmed SARS-CoV-2 infection or an uninfected control (not recorded which).

Only a few counts were recorded for this clonotype. The gene calls are TRBV7-2 and TRBJ1-2; D is uncertain. Trimming took 1 base from V and 7 from J, leaving 10 bases between them. The CDR3 runs to 13 residues. Germline CDR1 reads SGHTA; CDR2 reads FQGNSA. The DNA for the CDR3 is TGTGCCAGCAGCTTAGAGGTGGCGCGTGGCTACACCTTC. It specifies CASSLEVARGYTF.

The chain has TRBV7-2 and TRBJ1-1; the match to TRBD1 covers 7 bases. CDR1 is SGHTA and CDR2 is FQGNSA in the germline V gene. The CDR3 is 14 amino acids. Here the CDR3 DNA reads TGTGTCAGGGGAACAGGGGCCAAAAACACTGAAGCTTTCTTT. Its translation is CVRGTGAKNTEAFF.

This clonotype occurred a few times. The chain carries TRBV20-1 and TRBJ1-5; no clear D. This CDR3 has 17 amino acids. The V end lost 0 bases, the J end lost 1 base, and 16 bases lay between the germline ends. The V gene's germline CDR1 is DFQATT and CDR2 SNEGSKA (reference sequence). CDR3 amino acids: CSAREPPGGLSNQPQHF. The CDR3 nucleotides read TGCAGTGCTAGAGAGCCTCCGGGAGGGCTGAGCAATCAGCCCCAGCATTTT.

This clonotype turned up a few times. This chain links TRBV7-6 with TRBJ1-3; 9 positions agree with TRBD1. CDR1 is SGHVS, CDR2 FNYEAQ, per germline. V lost 2 bases and J lost 7; bases outside the gene matches: 6. This CDR3 has 15 residues. CDR3 loop: CASSLIGDRANTIYF. Here the CDR3 DNA reads TGTGCCAGCAGCTTAATCGGGGACAGGGCGAACACCATATATTTT.

This clonotype was found many times. The gene calls are TRBV29-1 and TRBJ1-4; D is uncertain. Trimming pared 6 bases from V and 7 bases from J, leaving 12 bases between. Germline lookup yields CDR1 SQVTM and CDR2 ANQGSEA. The CDR3 loop spans 12 amino acids. The CDR3 DNA reads TGCAGCGTGACCCTGCCGGGTGAAAAACTGTTTTTT. Protein product: CSVTLPGEKLFF.

The chain links TRBV7-3 to TRBJ2-3; D is possibly TRBD2 (7 bases). The CDR3 loop spans 16 amino acids. V gave up 5 bases and J gave up 0 bases, with 15 bases separating them. From germline, CDR1 is SGHTA and CDR2 FQGTGA. CDR3 DNA: TGTGCCAGCAGCCCCAACGGCGGGGGCAGCACAGATACGCAGTATTTT. Its translation is CASSPNGGGSTDTQYF.

The table lists this clonotype with a few counts. V is TRBV19 and J is TRBJ2-3; a weak D match, TRBD1 (6 bases). V gave up 10 bases and J gave up 0 bases, with 20 bases separating them. Germline lookup yields CDR1 LNHDA and CDR2 SQIVND (reference sequence). This CDR3 is 16 amino acids long. For the CDR3, the DNA is TGTGCCACCTCAGGGGAGCGGAGAACTAGCACAGATACGCAGTATTTT. As protein: CATSGERRTSTDTQYF.

The chain combines TRBV3-1 with TRBJ2-1; 14 bases fit TRBD2. In germline, CDR1 is LGHDT, CDR2 YNNKEL (reference sequence). This CDR3 has 13 residues. V was pared by 10 bases and J by 10 bases, with 6 bases of the junction left unmatched. The CDR3 DNA reads TGTGCCATAGAGGGGACTAGCGGGGGAGAGCAGTTCTTC. Encoded protein: CAIEGTSGGEQFF.

In DNA form, the CDR3 reads TGTGCCAGCAGTACCGGGACAGTCCTCGGAAACACCATATATTTT. As protein: CASSTGTVLGNTIYF. This sequence joins TRBV6-6 and TRBJ1-3, with TRBD1 matching over 7 bases. The CDR3 length is 15 residues. Germline CDR1 is MNHNY and CDR2 is SVGAGI (reference sequence). The V gene end was trimmed by 5 bases and the J gene end by 4 bases; junction bases not matched to a gene: 8.

This clonotype appeared a few times. The chain carries TRBV7-3 and TRBJ1-1; D remains unclear. Trimming shortened V by 4 bases and J by 1 base, and 10 bases separated the two germline ends. Germline values: CDR1 SGHTA, CDR2 FQGTGA. This CDR3 is built from 14 residues. CDR3 loop: CASSYDGGNTEAFF. The DNA of the CDR3 is TGTGCCAGCAGCTATGACGGAGGGAACACTGAAGCTTTCTTT.

This clonotype was seen only a few times. The chain uses TRBV9 and TRBJ2-1; D is unresolved. The CDR3 covers 14 residues. V lost 4 bases, J lost 5 bases, and 13 bases lay in between. Germline V gene sequence: CDR1 SGDLS, CDR2 YYNGEE. The CDR3 is CASSSRMVNNEQFF. CDR3 nucleotides: TGTGCCAGCAGCTCACGAATGGTAAACAATGAGCAGTTCTTC.

The chain carries TRBV7-9 and TRBJ1-2, with D uncertain. V shed 3 bases and J shed 7 bases, with 6 bases lying between them. Germline CDR1 SEHNR, CDR2 FQNEAQ (reference sequence). This CDR3 contains 11 residues. CDR3 nucleotides: TGTGCCAGCAGCTTGGTAACTGGCTACACCTTC. Translation: CASSLVTGYTF. The entire variable domain, with the rest obtained from reference TRBV7-9 and TRBJ1-2, is as follows: DTGVSQNPRHKITKRGQNVTFRCDPISEHNRLYWYRQTLGQGPEFLTYFQNEAQLEKSRLLSDRFSAERPKGSFSTLEIQRTEQGDSAMYLCASSLVTGYTFGSGTRLTVV.

The chain is built from TRBV25-1 and TRBJ2-7, with 7 bases that match TRBD1. CDR1 and CDR2 from the germline V gene are MGHDK and SYGVNS. The CDR3 has 14 residues. V shed 7 bases, J shed 2 bases, and the junction held 8 bases outside the gene matches. CDR3 DNA sequence: TGTGCCAGCACCCAACCCGGACAGGCCTACGAGCAGTACTTC. It codes for CASTQPGQAYEQYF.

This clonotype came up many times. The chain links TRBV6-2 or TRBV6-3 to TRBJ2-4; D is possibly TRBD1 or TRBD2 (6 bases each). Germline CDR1 and CDR2: MNHEY and SVGEGT. V shed 6 bases and J shed 7 bases, with 13 bases lying between them. The CDR3 is 13 residues long. The CDR3 is CASSSTGRNIQYF. CDR3 sequence (DNA): TGTGCCAGCAGCTCCACAGGGAGGAACATTCAGTACTTC.

The chain joins TRBV11-2 to TRBJ2-2; a weak D match, TRBD1 (5 bases). Trimming stripped 3 bases from V and 4 bases from J, with 18 bases between. The germline V gene encodes CDR1 SGHAT and CDR2 FQNNGV. This CDR3 region has 17 residues. CDR3: CASSFTGPLGRTGELFF. Written as DNA, the CDR3 is TGTGCCAGCAGCTTTACAGGTCCCTTGGGGCGCACCGGGGAGCTGTTTTTT.

This clonotype turned up a few times. This chain joins TRBV7-9 and TRBJ2-3; D might be TRBD1 or TRBD2, each matching 6 bases. Germline V gene data show CDR1 as SEHNR and CDR2 as FQNEAQ (reference sequence). CDR3 size: 16 residues. Trimming stripped 5 bases from V and 6 bases from J, with 21 bases between. The CDR3: CASSPRRRGKRDTQYF. Written as DNA, the CDR3 is TGTGCCAGCAGCCCACGCAGGAGGGGGAAGAGGGATACGCAGTATTTT.

This clonotype was seen many times. V usage is TRBV29-1 and J usage is TRBJ1-2; the match to TRBD1 covers 9 bases. V shed 4 bases, J shed 6 bases, and the junction held 12 bases outside the gene matches. Germline assignment: CDR1 SQVTM and CDR2 ANQGSEA. This CDR3 is built from 15 residues. Here the CDR3 DNA reads TGCAGCGTTGCGGTTCTGGGACAGGGATTCGATGGCTACACCTTC. Protein product: CSVAVLGQGFDGYTF.

The chain is built from TRBV19 and TRBJ2-2; 8 bases match TRBD1. V was pared by 5 bases and J by 7 bases, with 9 bases of the junction left unmatched. The germline V gene encodes CDR1 LNHDA and CDR2 SQIVND (reference sequence). The CDR3 is 15 residues long. This chain's CDR3 is CASSPRTGSDGELFF. The CDR3 nucleotides are TGTGCCAGTAGTCCCCGGACAGGGTCGGACGGGGAGCTGTTTTTT.

This clonotype has only a few counts. This chain joins TRBV19 and TRBJ1-6; possible D gene TRBD1, 6 bases. Germline CDR1 LNHDA, CDR2 SQIVND (reference sequence). Trimming took 5 bases from V and 2 from J, leaving 13 bases between them. The CDR3 has 16 amino acids. The CDR3 sequence: CASSFDRDTYNSPLHF. The CDR3 DNA sequence: TGTGCCAGTAGTTTCGACCGGGACACCTATAATTCACCCCTCCACTTT.

The chain has TRBV6-5 and TRBJ2-7, with 9 bases that match TRBD1. The CDR3 has 13 residues. CDR1 is MNHEY, CDR2 SVGAGI, per germline. J gave up 5 bases and V 7 bases, and 6 bases lay outside the gene matches. For the CDR3, the DNA is TGTGCCAGCAAGGGACAGGGTATCCACGAGCAGTACTTC. Translated: CASKGQGIHEQYF.

The rearrangement joins TRBV29-1 to TRBJ2-7; D uncertain. Trimming stripped 6 bases from V and 3 bases from J, with 9 bases between. The CDR3 contains 11 residues. Germline values: CDR1 SQVTM, CDR2 ANQGSEA. DNA for the CDR3: TGCAGCGTGGCCGAGGTCTACGAGCAGTACTTC. This sequence encodes CSVAEVYEQYF.

This clonotype was seen only a few times. This chain connects TRBV7-2 to TRBJ1-1, with D possibly matching TRBD1 (6 bases). The CDR3 contains 15 residues. Trimming removed 4 bases from V and 5 bases from J, with 17 bases in between. Per the germline V gene, CDR1 is SGHTA and CDR2 is FQGNSA. CDR3 coding DNA: TGTGCCAGCAGCTGGGGGGGGCAGCCTGGGACTGAAGCTTTCTTT. Translation: CASSWGGQPGTEAFF.

The chain joins TRBV7-3 to TRBJ1-2; 8 bases match TRBD1. This CDR3 contains 17 residues. Looked up from germline, CDR1 is SGHTA and CDR2 is FQGTGA. Losses at the gene ends were 2 bases for V and 4 bases for J; bases not matched to a gene: 12. The CDR3 DNA reads as TGTGCCAGCAGCTTATCCCGCCAATCGGGACAGGTCTATGGCTACACCTTC. Translation: CASSLSRQSGQVYGYTF. Together with reference TRBV7-3 and TRBJ1-2, the CDR3 gives the full variable domain: GAGVSQTPSNKVTEKGKYVELRCDPISGHTALYWYRQSLGQGPEFLIYFQGTGAADDSGLPNDRFFAVRPEGSVSTLKIQRTERGDSAVYLCASSLSRQSGQVYGYTFGSGTRLTVV.

This clonotype was detected a few times. The chain joins TRBV19 to TRBJ2-3, with D perhaps TRBD1 or TRBD2 (5 bases each). Germline values: CDR1 LNHDA, CDR2 SQIVND (reference sequence). This CDR3 has 14 residues. Trimming stripped 6 bases from V and 0 bases from J, with 10 bases between. The CDR3 bases are TGTGCCAGTAGCCGGGACCAGAGCACAGATACGCAGTATTTT. It codes for CASSRDQSTDTQYF.

Only a few counts were recorded for this clonotype. The J gene is TRBJ1-2, the V gene TRBV19; 7 positions match TRBD1. The CDR3 spans 13 residues. The V segment lost 6 bases and the J segment 4 bases; nucleotides outside the gene matches: 5. CDR1 is LNHDA, CDR2 SQIVND, per germline (reference sequence). The DNA for the CDR3 is TGTGCCAGTAGCACGACAGGGCCCTATGGCTACACCTTC. It encodes CASSTTGPYGYTF.

V is TRBV11-2 and J is TRBJ2-4, with TRBD2 matching over 9 bases. V shed 2 bases, J shed 6 bases, and the junction held 8 bases outside the gene matches. Germline CDR1 SGHAT, CDR2 FQNNGV. The CDR3 runs 16 residues. CDR3 in amino acids: CASSLSPGLARNIQYF. For the CDR3, the DNA is TGTGCCAGCAGCTTAAGCCCCGGACTAGCGAGAAACATTCAGTACTTC.

The chain employs TRBV7-8 and TRBJ2-1; D gene ambiguous. Germline V gene lookup returns CDR1 SGHVS and CDR2 FQNEAQ. The CDR3 loop spans 13 amino acids. Trimming stripped 8 bases from V and 4 bases from J, with 12 bases between. CDR3 residues: CASGRSSYNEQFF. Here the CDR3 DNA reads TGTGCCAGCGGGCGCAGCTCTTACAATGAGCAGTTCTTC.

This clonotype came up a few times. The V gene is TRBV6-5, the J gene TRBJ1-5, with TRBD1 as a possible D gene (6 bases). Per the germline V gene, CDR1 is MNHEY and CDR2 is SVGAGI. V lost 6 bases and J 4 bases, leaving 13 bases between the germline ends. This CDR3 region has 14 residues. Here the CDR3 DNA reads TGTGCCAGCAGATCCACCGGGACAAATCAGCCCCAGCATTTT. As protein: CASRSTGTNQPQHF.

This clonotype was picked up a small number of times. This chain joins TRBV15 and TRBJ1-4; maybe TRBD1 (5 bases). Trimming removed 3 bases from V and 3 bases from J, with 11 bases in between. This CDR3 contains 15 residues. Germline V CDR1 and CDR2: LNHNV, YYDKDF (reference sequence). The CDR3 region has the DNA TGTGCCACCAGCAGGTTCCAGGGATCTAATGAAAAACTGTTTTTT. This translates into CATSRFQGSNEKLFF.

This chain connects TRBV9 to TRBJ1-2; no definite D call. Germline V gene lookup returns CDR1 SGDLS and CDR2 YYNGEE. Trimming stripped 7 bases from V and 6 bases from J, with 13 bases between. The CDR3 has 12 residues. This CDR3 is CASSAGKDGYTF. CDR3 DNA: TGTGCCAGCTCGGCCGGGAAGGATGGCTACACCTTC. Based on the CDR3 plus reference TRBV9 and TRBJ1-2, the full variable domain is DSGVTQTPKHLITATGQRVTLRCSPRSGDLSVYWYQQSLDQGLQFLIQYYNGEERAKGNILERFSAQQFPDLHSELNLSSLELGDSALYFCASSAGKDGYTFGSGTRLTVV.